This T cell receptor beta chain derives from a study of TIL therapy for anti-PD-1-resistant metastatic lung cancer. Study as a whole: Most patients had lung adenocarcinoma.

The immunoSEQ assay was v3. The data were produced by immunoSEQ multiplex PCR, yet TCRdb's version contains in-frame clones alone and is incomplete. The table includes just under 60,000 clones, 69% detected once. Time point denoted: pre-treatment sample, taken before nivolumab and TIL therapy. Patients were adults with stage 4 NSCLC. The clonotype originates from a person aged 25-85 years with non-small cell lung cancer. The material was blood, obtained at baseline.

CDR3 protein: CASALVGNSPLHF. The CDR3 coding sequence is TGTGCCAGCGCCCTAGTGGGTAATTCACCCCTCCACTTT. The chain links TRBV7-2 to TRBJ1-6; D ambiguous. Germline V gives CDR1 SGHTA, CDR2 FQGNSA. Trimming removed 8 bases from V and 6 bases from J, with 11 bases in between. The CDR3 loop spans 13 amino acids.